Shown below are 14 T cell receptor beta chains from a single sample sequenced in a study of shared clonotypes between healthy human individuals. Profiling relied on immunoSEQ multiplex PCR, and the TCRdb table lists in-frame clones only, not all of them. The sample shows 450,000 to 500,000 clones, 81% of them seen only once. What was sequenced was PBMCs. These receptors originate from a woman between 40 and 55 years old in good health. Some clones in this sample may be carry-over from other donors' samples.

This clone came up many times. This chain joins TRBV5-1 and TRBJ1-1; D may be TRBD1 (5 bases). Trimming removed 0 bases from V and 1 base from J, with 10 bases in between. Per the germline V gene, CDR1 is SGHRS and CDR2 is YFSETQ. The CDR3 extends over 15 amino acids. CDR3 sequence: CASSLGPRENTEAFF. In DNA form, the CDR3 reads TGCGCCAGCAGCTTGGGTCCCAGGGAGAACACTGAAGCTTTCTTT.

The table lists this clone with a few counts. The chain has TRBV29-1 and TRBJ1-1, with a weak D call TRBD1 (5 bases). The germline gives CDR1 SQVTM, CDR2 ANQGSEA. V gave up 0 bases and J gave up 7 bases, with 9 bases separating them. This CDR3 contains 12 residues. CDR3 nucleotides: TGCAGCGTTGAAGACGGGACTTATGAAGCTTTCTTT. This encodes CSVEDGTYEAFF.

The chain couples TRBV29-1 to TRBJ2-1, with 7 bases aligning to TRBD1. Germline V gene sequence: CDR1 SQVTM, CDR2 ANQGSEA. This CDR3 is built from 13 residues. Unmatched junction bases numbered 4, after V lost 8 bases and J lost 0 bases. CDR3 bases: TGCAGCTCCCAGGGGGACTCCTACAATGAGCAGTTCTTC. It translates to CSSQGDSYNEQFF.

The chain recombines TRBV18 with TRBJ2-6, with 8 positions matching TRBD1. V was pared by 3 bases and J by 2 bases, with 6 bases of the junction left unmatched. Germline-derived CDR1 and CDR2 are KGHSH and LQKENI. The CDR3 runs 17 residues. CDR3 protein: CASSPRTGMTGANVLTF. CDR3 in DNA: TGTGCCAGCTCACCCCGGACAGGGATGACTGGGGCCAACGTCCTGACTTTC.

V usage is TRBV7-2 and J usage is TRBJ2-1, with D hard to call. Trimming pared 4 bases from V and 7 bases from J, leaving 11 bases between. CDR1 SGHTA and CDR2 FQGNSA come from the germline V gene. CDR3 size: 13 residues. CDR3 sequence: CASSYRTGNEQFF. CDR3 in DNA: TGTGCCAGCAGCTATAGGACCGGGAATGAGCAGTTCTTC. Using reference TRBV7-2 and TRBJ2-1 for the parts outside the CDR3, the full variable domain is GAGVSQSPSNKVTEKGKDVELRCDPISGHTALYWYRQSLGQGLEFLIYFQGNSAPDKSGLPSDRFSAERTGGSVSTLTIQRTQQEDSAVYLCASSYRTGNEQFFGPGTRLTVL.

The gene calls are TRBV7-6 and TRBJ1-4; D is ambiguous. Trimming removed 5 bases from V and 3 bases from J, with 16 bases in between. This CDR3 contains 16 residues. Germline loops: CDR1 SGHVS, CDR2 FNYEAQ. The CDR3: CASSLSVMGSNEKLFF. CDR3 sequence (DNA): TGTGCCAGCAGCCTTAGTGTAATGGGCTCTAATGAAAAACTGTTTTTT.

The chain combines TRBV2 with TRBJ1-5; tentative D call: TRBD1 (6 bases). Between the trimmed V and J ends, which lost 3 bases and 3 bases, there was a span of 12 bases. CDR3 size: 15 residues. Germline loops: CDR1 SNHLY, CDR2 FYNNEI. CDR3: CASSEGASNNQPQHF. CDR3 nucleotides: TGTGCCAGCAGTGAGGGGGCCAGCAACAATCAGCCCCAGCATTTT.

In its sample, this clone was seen many times. At the DNA level, this CDR3 is encoded by other sequences in the same sample as well. V gene TRBV11-2 combines with J gene TRBJ2-7, with 8 positions matching TRBD1. The ends lost 4 bases at V and 3 bases at J; junction bases unmatched: 5. Germline V gene data show CDR1 as SGHAT and CDR2 as FQNNGV. CDR3 size: 14 residues. CDR3 nucleotides: TGTGCCAGCAGCTCACAACAGGGGGTCTACGAGCAGTACTTC. Translating it yields CASSSQQGVYEQYF.

Only a few counts were recorded for this clone. The chain recombines TRBV28 with TRBJ2-5, with TRBD2 identical over 15 bases. Germline V gene sequence: CDR1 MDHEN, CDR2 SYDVKM. J gave up 1 base and V 6 bases, and 3 bases lay outside the gene matches. This CDR3 has 16 residues. The CDR3 nucleotides are TGTGCCAGCAGAGGACTAGCGGGAGGGCCCCAAGAGACCCAGTACTTC. Translation gives CASRGLAGGPQETQYF.

V gene TRBV2 combines with J gene TRBJ2-3, with 10 bases lining up with TRBD2. Germline V gene sequence: CDR1 SNHLY, CDR2 FYNNEI. V shed 1 base and J 10 bases; nucleotides not matched to a gene: 8. The CDR3 runs 15 residues. CDR3 nucleotide sequence: TGTGCCAGCAGTGAAGGGACTAGCGGTCGCAATGCGCAGTATTTT. Translation: CASSEGTSGRNAQYF.

Ten or more counts support this clone. V and J are TRBV6-1 and TRBJ2-1; possible D gene TRBD1, 6 bases. The CDR3 spans 16 residues. Trimming cost V 4 bases and J 0 bases, with 13 bases left between them. CDR1 is MNHNS, CDR2 SASEGT, per germline. The CDR3 DNA follows: TGTGCCAGCAGTGTTCGAGAGGACAGCTCCTACAATGAGCAGTTCTTC. As protein: CASSVREDSSYNEQFF.

The chain couples TRBV29-1 to TRBJ2-5, with D maybe TRBD1 (6 bases). V was cut by 6 bases and J by 4 bases, with 12 bases left in between. This CDR3 is built from 12 residues. Per germline, CDR1 SQVTM and CDR2 ANQGSEA. The CDR3 bases are TGCAGCGTCCTGACAGGAGGAGAGACCCAGTACTTC. Encoded protein: CSVLTGGETQYF.

Note on this clone: A far larger clone is one nucleotide away, so this likely arose from a read error. The chain combines TRBV11-2 with TRBJ2-2; D may be TRBD2 (5 bases). Germline V gene sequence: CDR1 SGHAT, CDR2 FQNNGV. The CDR3 covers 14 residues. With 3 bases removed from V and 6 bases from J, the gap between germline ends came to 11 bases. The CDR3 reads CASSLTQRAGELFF. In DNA, the CDR3 is TGTGCCAGCAGCTTGACTCAGAGGGCCGGGGAGCTGTTTTTT.

The chain uses TRBV11-2 and TRBJ2-3, with 9 bases identical to TRBD2. Germline loops: CDR1 SGHAT, CDR2 FQNNGV. This CDR3 spans 15 amino acids. V lost 3 bases, J lost 0 bases, and 1 base stayed unmatched. The CDR3 region is CASSLTSGSTDTQYF. Written as DNA, the CDR3 is TGTGCCAGCAGCTTGACTAGCGGAAGCACAGATACGCAGTATTTT. The variable domain in full, with the rest retrieved from reference TRBV11-2 and TRBJ2-3, is EAGVAQSPRYKIIEKRQSVAFWCNPISGHATLYWYQQILGQGPKLLIQFQNNGVVDDSQLPKDRFSAERLKGVDSTLKIQPAKLEDSAVYLCASSLTSGSTDTQYFGPGTRLTVL.